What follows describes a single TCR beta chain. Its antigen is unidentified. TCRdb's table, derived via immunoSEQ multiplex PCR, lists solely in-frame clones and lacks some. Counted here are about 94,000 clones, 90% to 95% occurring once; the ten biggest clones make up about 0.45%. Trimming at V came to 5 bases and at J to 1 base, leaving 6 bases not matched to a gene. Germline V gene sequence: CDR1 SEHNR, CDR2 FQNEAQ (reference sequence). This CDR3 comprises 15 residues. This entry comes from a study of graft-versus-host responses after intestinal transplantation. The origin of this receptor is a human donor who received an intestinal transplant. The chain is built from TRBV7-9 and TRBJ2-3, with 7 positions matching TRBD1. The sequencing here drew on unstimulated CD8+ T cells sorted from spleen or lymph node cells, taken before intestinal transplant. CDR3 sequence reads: CASSTNRGGTDTQYF. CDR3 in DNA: TGTGCCAGCAGCACCAACAGGGGTGGCACAGATACGCAGTATTTT.